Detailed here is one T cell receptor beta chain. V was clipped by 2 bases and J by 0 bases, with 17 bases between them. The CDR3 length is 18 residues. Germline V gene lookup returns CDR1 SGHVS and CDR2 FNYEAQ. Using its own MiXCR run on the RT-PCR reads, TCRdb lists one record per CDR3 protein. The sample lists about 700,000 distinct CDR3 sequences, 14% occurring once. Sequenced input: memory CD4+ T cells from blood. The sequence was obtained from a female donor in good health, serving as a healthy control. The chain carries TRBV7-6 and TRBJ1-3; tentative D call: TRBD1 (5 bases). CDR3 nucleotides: TGTGCCAGCAGCTTAATAGATTTCGGGGGGAGCTCTGGAAACACCATATATTTT. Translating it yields CASSLIDFGGSSGNTIYF.